These T cell receptor beta chains were read from a single sample in a study of cytomegalovirus exposure and HLA in healthy donors. This table comes from immunoSEQ multiplex PCR, and its TCRdb copy is limited to in-frame clones, with some not included. This sample carries around 250,000 clones, approximately 80% of them seen once, and the ten largest clones take less than 9%. The sample was PBMCs. The origin of the receptors is a woman aged 55-75 years in good health and CMV-seropositive. The CDR3 runs from the conserved cysteine through the conserved F or W. D genes are given only for firm matches. Rows may omit the clone size; those that give it use once, few, many or a size class.

>-|TRBV5-1|TRBJ2-2|-
TGCGCCAGCAGCTTGGCTCTAGCGAACACCGGGGAGCTGTTTTTT
CASSLALANTGELFF
>-|TRBV4-1|TRBJ1-4|-
TGCGCCAGCAGACTGCCAGGGACTAATGAAAAACTGTTTTTT
CASRLPGTNEKLFF
>-|TRBV15|TRBJ1-5|-
TGTGCCACCTCGTCGAGCAATCAGCCCCAGCATTTT
CATSSSNQPQHF
>-|TRBV5-1|TRBJ2-2|-
TGCGCCAGCAGCTACACCGGGACACAAAACACCGGGGAGCTGTTTTTT
CASSYTGTQNTGELFF
>few|TRBV2|TRBJ1-5|TRBD1
TGTGCCAGCAGTTTAGTTGGGACAGGGGATCAGCCCCAGCATTTT
CASSLVGTGDQPQHF
>-|TRBV7-9|TRBJ1-4|-
TGTGCCAGCAGCCGAATCCCTAGGGAGCAGCGTAATGAAAAACTGTTTTTT
CASSRIPREQRNEKLFF
>-|TRBV9|TRBJ2-3|TRBD2
TGTGCCAGCAGCGTAAGACTAGCGGCTGGCACAGATACGCAGTATTTT
CASSVRLAAGTDTQYF
>-|TRBV15|TRBJ1-4|TRBD1
TGTGCCACCGAAAGACAGGGAAGAGAAAAACTGTTTTTT
CATERQGREKLFF
>-|TRBV4-1|TRBJ2-2|-
TGCGCCAGCAGCCATGGAGCCGGGGAGCTGTTTTTT
CASSHGAGELFF
>-|TRBV19|TRBJ2-1|TRBD1
TGTGCCACCAGAATCGGGACAGGGGGATACAATGAGCAGTTCTTC
CATRIGTGGYNEQFF
>once|TRBV29-1|TRBJ2-1|TRBD2
TGCAGCGTTGCAAGCGGGAGCGCGGGGAATGAGCAGTTCTTC
CSVASGSAGNEQFF
>-|TRBV18|TRBJ1-1|-
TGTGCCAGCTCACCGGGCCAGGCCAACACTGAAGCTTTCTTT
CASSPGQANTEAFF
>once|TRBV2|TRBJ2-1|TRBD1
TGTGCCAGCACGGGACAGTTAAACAATGAGCAGTTCTTC
CASTGQLNNEQFF
>-|TRBV13|TRBJ1-1|-
TGTGCCAGCAGCCCTAGACACAGGAGACACTCATTATTGGGCGCTTTCTTT
CASSPRHRRHSLLGAFF
>-|TRBV11-2|TRBJ1-5|TRBD1
TGTGCCAGCAGCTTTGGGACAGGGAGTTACCAGCCCCAGCATTTT
CASSFGTGSYQPQHF
>once|TRBV7-9|TRBJ2-5|-
TGTGCCAGCAGCCTTTACAGCCAAGAGACCCAGTACTTC
CASSLYSQETQYF
>-|TRBV2|TRBJ1-1|TRBD1
TGTGCCAGCTCCCCAGGGGGCTTGATGTGGACTGAAGCTTTCTTT
CASSPGGLMWTEAFF
>-|TRBV2|TRBJ2-2|-
TGTGCCAGCAGACGGGAGTCCCTCACGAACACCGGGGAGCTGTTTTTT
CASRRESLTNTGELFF
>few|TRBV5-5|TRBJ1-1|TRBD1
TGTGCCAGCAGCTGGACAGGGGAAAACACTGAAGCTTTCTTT
CASSWTGENTEAFF
>-|TRBV30|TRBJ1-3|-
TGTGCCTGGAGTGCGGGTTCCCGAAACACCATATATTTT
CAWSAGSRNTIYF
>-|TRBV27|TRBJ1-5|-
TGTGCCAGCAGTTTATTAGCAGCGGGCAATCAGCCCCAGCATTTT
CASSLLAAGNQPQHF
>few|TRBV19|TRBJ2-7|TRBD1
TGTGCCAGTTCGGACAGGGGGTGGTACGAGCAGTACTTC
CASSDRGWYEQYF
>-|TRBV4-1|TRBJ2-1|TRBD2
TGCGCCAGCAGCCAAGGCAATAGCGGGGTTGAAGATGAGCAGTTCTTC
CASSQGNSGVEDEQFF
>-|TRBV27|TRBJ2-1|-
TGTGCCAGCAGCCTGGGAGTGGACCGGTGGGGAGATGAGCAGTTCTTC
CASSLGVDRWGDEQFF
>-|TRBV23-1|TRBJ2-7|TRBD1
TGCGCCAGCAGTCAATCTTTAGGTCAGGGGGACTTC
CASSQSLGQGDF
>-|TRBV25-1|TRBJ1-1|-
TGTGCCAGCAGTGGGGCCTACACTGAAGCTTTCTTT
CASSGAYTEAFF
>-|TRBV2|TRBJ1-4|-
TGTGCCAGCGAAAGGGGTGGTGGAGGGCGAGAAAAACTGTTTTTT
CASERGGGGREKLFF
>-|TRBV10-1|TRBJ2-7|TRBD1
TGCGCCAGCAGTGGGACAGGACTGGGGATATACGAGCAGTACTTC
CASSGTGLGIYEQYF
>-|TRBV18|TRBJ1-5|-
TGTGCCAGCTCCCCGGCAGGGGCCACCCAGCCCCAGCATTTT
CASSPAGATQPQHF
>-|TRBV6-5|TRBJ2-5|TRBD2
TGTGCCAGCAGGGCCTGGGAGGGTGAAGAGACCCAGTACTTC
CASRAWEGEETQYF
>-|TRBV28|TRBJ2-7|-
TGTGCCAGCACCGAGACTATCGGATACTACGAGCAGTACTTC
CASTETIGYYEQYF
>-|TRBV7-9|TRBJ2-2|-
TGTGCCAGCAGCCCTTCCTACCCGAACACCGGGGAGCTGTTTTTT
CASSPSYPNTGELFF
>-|TRBV19|TRBJ2-7|-
TGTGCCAGTAGCAACACAGGTACCTACGAGCAGTACTTC
CASSNTGTYEQYF
>few|TRBV7-2|TRBJ1-3|-
TGTGCCAGCAGCTTAGACATCAGCTCTGGAAACACCATATATTTT
CASSLDISSGNTIYF
>-|TRBV5-1|TRBJ2-3|TRBD2
TGCGCCAGCAGCTTGCCCCTCACTAGCGGGAGAAGTAAAGATACGCAGTATTTT
CASSLPLTSGRSKDTQYF
>-|TRBV11-2|TRBJ2-5|-
TGTGCCAGCAGCTCCCGGGACTCGGAGACCCAGTACTTC
CASSSRDSETQYF
>-|TRBV5-6|TRBJ1-4|TRBD1
TGTGCCAGCAGCCGCCCCGGCGGGGACAGTAATGAAAAACTGTTTTTT
CASSRPGGDSNEKLFF
>-|TRBV7-6|TRBJ2-7|-
TGTGCCAGCAGCTTATCCGGACTGATCTACGAGCAGTACTTC
CASSLSGLIYEQYF
>-|TRBV18|TRBJ2-2|-
TGTGCCAGCTCAAGAGCGAACACCGGGGAGCTGTTTTTT
CASSRANTGELFF
>-|TRBV28|TRBJ1-6|-
TGTGCCAGCAGACCCCAGGGTAGTGGGATTTCACCCCTCCACTTT
CASRPQGSGISPLHF
>-|TRBV5-1|TRBJ2-1|-
TGCGCCAGCAGCTTGAGGCAGGGGGGTATGGATGAGCAGTTCTTC
CASSLRQGGMDEQFF
>-|TRBV11-2|TRBJ2-3|-
TGTGCCACCCAGGTTTGGGGCACAGATACGCAGTATTTT
CATQVWGTDTQYF
>-|TRBV6-6|TRBJ1-1|-
TGTGCCAGCGGAGACAGCCCGGGAGCTTTCTTT
CASGDSPGAFF
>-|TRBV5-1|TRBJ2-5|TRBD2
TGCGCCAGCAGCCCCTGGACTAGCGGGAGGGCCGACGACGAGACCCAGTACTTC
CASSPWTSGRADDETQYF